Here is one T cell receptor (beta chain) with its context. As handled by the study authors: Reference gene primer amplification gave estimated nucleated cell counts. Measured with immunoSEQ multiplex PCR; TCRdb has only the in-frame clones, and not every one. The V and J calls and the clone size are those of that table, but D and trimming were determined from the DNA. The sample yields over 95,000 clones, about 85% seen once. This sample is part of a study of blood T cell repertoires in COVID-19. About the study: Both acute and convalescent COVID-19 samples were obtained from the United States, Italy and Spain. From T cells, B-cell-depleted T cells, or PBMCs came the material, which was cDNA or gDNA.

Germline CDR1 is SNHLY and CDR2 is FYNNEI. This CDR3 has 13 residues. J lost 7 bases, V lost 8 bases, and 6 bases had no gene match. Sequencing used peripheral blood. This sequence originates from a human donor in a cohort sampled during active COVID-19. The rearrangement joins TRBV2 to TRBJ2-7; 12 nucleotides match TRBD1. The CDR3 reads CASQGQGAREQYF. The CDR3 DNA follows: TGTGCCAGCCAGGGACAGGGGGCACGGGAGCAGTACTTC.